The T cell receptor (beta chain) described here comes from a study of beta chain features in type 1 diabetes. Study-wide background: When patients were set against healthy donors, age, gender and cell yields were similar. Sorted cells from all samples, numbering almost 110 million, were examined. Study outcomes and limitations: Moderate yet significant TCRB CDR3 shortening was seen in Type 1 diabetes patients in all four CD4+ subsets. Among patients, naive, central memory and Treg TCRB repertoires appeared more similar than among healthy donors.

Trimming left V 5 bases short and J 0 bases short, with 10 bases between. CDR1 and CDR2 (germline): SQVTM, ANQGSEA. This CDR3 is built from 13 residues. This clone was picked up a small number of times. What it binds is unknown. The whole isolated RNA underwent reverse transcription, so sequencing captured expressed TCRB transcripts. The method was immunoSEQ multiplex PCR; TCRdb's version includes in-frame clones alone and lacks a portion of them. This sample carries about 270,000 clones, 13% to 15% of them seen once, and the ten largest clones take 0.015% to 0.02%. Sequenced input: naive CD4+ T cells from blood. The gene calls are TRBV29-1 and TRBJ1-1, with D possibly being TRBD1 (5 bases). The TCR sequence derives from a man aged 25-45 years with type 1 diabetes. DNA for the CDR3: TGCAGCGTTAGGAACAGGATGAACACTGAAGCTTTCTTT. It is translated as CSVRNRMNTEAFF.